This TCR beta chain was captured in a study of blood T cell repertoires in COVID-19. Using immunoSEQ multiplex PCR, the repertoire was profiled, and TCRdb retains in-frame clones only, with some absent. The sample contains 200,000 to 250,000 clones, 84% of which appear only once. This clone was found a few times. The CDR3 totals 14 residues. In germline, CDR1 is SGHNT, CDR2 YYREEE (reference sequence). V was clipped by 4 bases and J by 0 bases; unmatched bases: 3. The sequencing sample was made of peripheral blood. The chain has TRBV5-4 and TRBJ1-2; 7 bases are a match to TRBD1. The receptor was derived from a woman aged 60-75 years with acute or convalescent COVID-19. The DNA for the CDR3 is TGTGCCAGCAGCCCGACAGGGTCTAACTATGGCTACACCTTC. Its translation is CASSPTGSNYGYTF.